Listed here are 30 T cell receptor beta chains from one sample, sequenced in a study of T cell repertoires in cytomegalovirus infection. TCRdb analysed the reads with MiXCR anew, one entry per CDR3 protein. The profile shows approximately 500,000 distinct CDR3 sequences, approximately 11% of them singletons. Input material: PBMCs. Every receptor here comes from a human donor in good health (CMV status not recorded). Some clones in this sample may be carry-over from other donors' samples.

This rearrangement joins TRBV12-3 or TRBV12-4 to TRBJ2-5; 11 bases match TRBD1. The length of the CDR3 is 15 residues. V was clipped by 6 bases and J by 0 bases; unmatched bases: 3. Here the CDR3 DNA reads TGTGCCAGCAGGGGACAGGGGGGGGACCAAGAGACCCAGTACTTC. It encodes CASRGQGGDQETQYF.

This clonotype has a count of ten or more. V and J are TRBV7-2 and TRBJ2-2, with TRBD2 matching 8 bases. J gave up 4 bases and V 4 bases, and 5 bases lay outside the gene matches. CDR3 length: 15 amino acids. Germline V CDR1 and CDR2: SGHTA, FQGNSA. As DNA, the CDR3 is TGTGCCAGCAGCTCTCAGCGGGGGACCACCGGGGAGCTGTTTTTT. Translated: CASSSQRGTTGELFF.

This clonotype was seen more than once but under ten times. This chain connects TRBV4-2 to TRBJ1-2; D might be TRBD1 (5 bases). The length of the CDR3 is 13 residues. V shed 2 bases and J shed 6 bases, with 10 bases lying between them. Germline V gives CDR1 LGHNA, CDR2 YNFKEQ. The CDR3 sequence is CASSQPVGDGYTF. For the CDR3, the DNA is TGTGCCAGCAGCCAACCGGTAGGGGATGGCTACACCTTC.

This clonotype has a handful of counts. The V call is TRBV2, the J call TRBJ2-2; D gene unclear. CDR1 and CDR2 (germline): SNHLY, FYNNEI. Trimming removed 2 bases from V and 3 bases from J, with 10 bases in between. CDR3 length equals 15 residues. The CDR3 loop is CASSEYGRDTGELFF. The CDR3 nucleotides read TGTGCCAGCAGTGAATATGGCCGAGACACCGGGGAGCTGTTTTTT. Drawing the rest from reference TRBV2 and TRBJ2-2, the complete variable domain is EPEVTQTPSHQVTQMGQEVILRCVPISNHLYFYWYRQILGQKVEFLVSFYNNEISEKSEIFDDQFSVERPDGSNFTLKIRSTKLEDSAMYFCASSEYGRDTGELFFGEGSRLTVL.

This clonotype was seen only a few times. This chain's CDR3 is CASSHGRLLGYGYTF. The CDR3 region has the DNA TGTGCCAGCAGCCACGGTCGTCTTCTCGGGTATGGCTACACCTTC. The rearrangement uses TRBV3-1 and TRBJ1-2; D is uncertain. Trimming cost V 3 bases and J 5 bases, with 16 bases left between them. Germline CDR1 is LGHDT and CDR2 is YNNKEL (reference sequence). The CDR3 contains 15 residues.

This clonotype was observed many times. The J gene is TRBJ2-3, the V gene TRBV7-2; 8 bases agree with TRBD2. Per germline, CDR1 SGHTA and CDR2 FQGNSA. J lost 6 bases, V lost 1 base, and 6 bases had no gene match. The CDR3 spans 15 residues. The CDR3 bases are TGTGCCAGCAGCTTAGTGGCGGGGGGAGGTGATACGCAGTATTTT. Protein: CASSLVAGGGDTQYF.

In its sample, this clonotype was seen a few times. V and J are TRBV30 and TRBJ2-3; 9 nucleotides align to TRBD2. With V trimmed by 4 bases and J by 10 bases, 12 bases remained unmatched. CDR3 length: 14 residues. Germline CDR1 GTSNPN, CDR2 SVGIG (reference sequence). The CDR3 nucleotides are TGTGCCTGGAAGACTAGCGGCGCAGGGGGGGCGCAGTATTTT. Its translation is CAWKTSGAGGAQYF.

This clonotype was recorded many times. The chain links TRBV7-3 to TRBJ2-1; 13 positions match TRBD2. Trimming removed 2 bases from V and 6 bases from J; junction bases left unmatched: 7. Per germline, CDR1 SGHTA and CDR2 FQGTGA. The CDR3 is 17 residues long. The DNA of the CDR3 is TGTGCCAGCAGCTTATATCCCACTAGCGGGAGGGCCAATGAGCAGTTCTTC. Translated, it gives CASSLYPTSGRANEQFF.

As to this clonotype: Possible read error: a much larger clone is one base away. The rearrangement joins TRBV5-6 to TRBJ2-5; 7 bases map to TRBD1. Germline CDR1 reads SGHDT; CDR2 reads YYEEEE. This CDR3 has 15 residues. Losses at the gene ends were 2 bases for V and 5 bases for J; bases not matched to a gene: 9. CDR3 residues: CASSFSRGQSETQYF. The CDR3 nucleotides read TGTGCCAGCAGCTTTAGTAGGGGGCAATCGGAGACCCAGTACTTC.

This clonotype was picked up many times. The V and J genes are TRBV20-1 and TRBJ2-7, with D unclear. Between the trimmed V and J ends, which lost 1 base and 3 bases, there was a span of 4 bases. This CDR3 has 11 amino acids. CDR1 and CDR2 from the germline V gene are DFQATT and SNEGSKA (reference sequence). The CDR3 DNA reads TGCAGTGCTAGAGTAGACTACGAGCAGTACTTC. Its protein is CSARVDYEQYF.

This clonotype was detected many times. The chain combines TRBV4-1 with TRBJ2-1; 8 bases align to TRBD2. The V segment lost 0 bases and the J segment 5 bases; nucleotides outside the gene matches: 6. The germline V gene has CDR1 MGHRA and CDR2 YSYEKL. The CDR3 spans 16 residues. The CDR3 DNA reads as TGCGCCAGCAGCCAAGATCCAGCGGGAGCCAACAATGAGCAGTTCTTC. Amino acid sequence: CASSQDPAGANNEQFF.

This clonotype showed up many times. The CDR3 region is CASSRLLAEGQETQYF. The CDR3 bases are TGTGCCAGCAGCCGCCTCCTAGCGGAGGGACAAGAGACCCAGTACTTC. The chain employs TRBV7-9 and TRBJ2-5; 7 bases match TRBD2. Germline assignment: CDR1 SEHNR and CDR2 FQNEAQ (reference sequence). The CDR3 runs to 16 residues. V lost 5 bases and J lost 2; bases outside the gene matches: 11.

This clonotype appeared many times. V and J are TRBV20-1 and TRBJ2-3, with TRBD2 as a possible D gene (7 bases). Trimming removed 5 bases from V and 2 bases from J, with 14 bases in between. Germline loops: CDR1 DFQATT, CDR2 SNEGSKA (reference sequence). This CDR3 comprises 14 residues. The CDR3 nucleotides are TGCAGTGCTCTGATGGGGGGGGCCACAGATACGCAGTATTTT. Translating gives CSALMGGATDTQYF.

This clonotype was seen repeatedly, ten times or more. The chain joins TRBV7-8 to TRBJ1-1, with D tentatively TRBD1 (6 bases). There are 15 residues in the CDR3. The germline V gene has CDR1 SGHVS and CDR2 FQNEAQ. Trimming shortened V by 5 bases and J by 1 base, and 14 bases separated the two germline ends. CDR3: CASSPRGQENTEAFF. For the CDR3, the DNA is TGTGCCAGCAGCCCTAGGGGACAAGAGAACACTGAAGCTTTCTTT.

This clonotype was detected many times. The chain combines TRBV12-3 or TRBV12-4 with TRBJ2-7, with D perhaps matching TRBD1 (6 bases). V lost 7 bases, J lost 2 bases, and 12 bases lay in between. The CDR3 is 13 amino acids. DNA for the CDR3: TGTGCCAGCACCCAGACAGGCCCCTACGAGCAGTACTTC. Amino acid sequence: CASTQTGPYEQYF.

This clonotype was counted many times. The V call is TRBV7-6, the J call TRBJ2-2, with 8 bases aligning to TRBD2. This CDR3 contains 18 residues. Germline assignment: CDR1 SGHVS and CDR2 FNYEAQ. V lost 2 bases and J lost 4; bases outside the gene matches: 12. The CDR3 sequence: CASSLIAGRAGVTGELFF. CDR3 bases: TGTGCCAGCAGCTTAATAGCCGGGAGGGCCGGGGTCACCGGGGAGCTGTTTTTT.

The chain carries TRBV6-1 and TRBJ2-7, with TRBD2 identical over 8 bases. CDR1 and CDR2 (germline): MNHNS, SASEGT. CDR3 length equals 14 residues. V was clipped by 6 bases and J by 2 bases; unmatched bases: 6. The CDR3 nucleotides read TGTGCCAGCAGGGAAACTAGCGGCACCTACGAGCAGTACTTC. Protein sequence: CASRETSGTYEQYF.

The rearrangement uses TRBV28 and TRBJ2-7, with 9 bases fitting TRBD2. Germline CDR1 is MDHEN and CDR2 is SYDVKM. V trimming: 2 bases; J trimming: 2 bases; junction bases outside the gene matches: 4. This CDR3 contains 15 residues. The CDR3: CASSLRLAVTYEQYF. CDR3 nucleotides: TGTGCCAGCAGTTTAAGACTAGCGGTGACCTACGAGCAGTACTTC.

The chain joins TRBV29-1 to TRBJ2-1, with 11 positions matching TRBD1. Unmatched junction bases numbered 6, after V lost 4 bases and J lost 7 bases. The CDR3 is 14 residues long. Germline V gene data show CDR1 as SQVTM and CDR2 as ANQGSEA. The CDR3 DNA is TGCAGCGTTGGACGGGACAGGGGGTGGAATGAGCAGTTCTTC. It specifies CSVGRDRGWNEQFF.

This clonotype was observed at least ten times. The J gene is TRBJ2-1, the V gene TRBV5-5; maybe TRBD1 (6 bases). Trimming left V 2 bases short and J 7 bases short, with 7 bases between. CDR1 and CDR2 (germline): SGHKS, YYEKEE (reference sequence). The CDR3 covers 12 residues. CDR3 sequence reads: CASSFDRNEQFF. In DNA, the CDR3 is TGTGCCAGCAGCTTTGACAGGAATGAGCAGTTCTTC.

The chain couples TRBV14 to TRBJ2-3; D ambiguous. The germline V gene encodes CDR1 SGHDN and CDR2 FVKESK. The CDR3 sequence is 16 residues long. V gave up 3 bases and J gave up 0 bases, with 13 bases separating them. Here the CDR3 DNA reads TGTGCCAGCAGCCACGGACCGAGACTTAGCACAGATACGCAGTATTTT. This translates into CASSHGPRLSTDTQYF.

The chain uses TRBV6-5 and TRBJ2-5; 8 nucleotides agree with TRBD1. This CDR3 comprises 15 residues. The V gene's germline CDR1 is MNHEY and CDR2 SVGAGI. J gave up 4 bases and V 0 bases, and 4 bases lay outside the gene matches. The CDR3 protein is CASSYSTGAAETQYF. CDR3 nucleotide sequence: TGTGCCAGCAGTTACTCGACAGGGGCGGCAGAGACCCAGTACTTC.

This clonotype was recorded many times. CDR3 nucleotide sequence: TGCAGTGCTAGAGCAGGGGGGGGCGGCTACACCTTC. Translated, it gives CSARAGGGGYTF. The chain joins TRBV20-1 to TRBJ1-2, with 7 positions matching TRBD1. With V trimmed by 1 base and J by 8 bases, 4 bases remained unmatched. The CDR3 spans 12 residues. Germline V lookup: CDR1 DFQATT, CDR2 SNEGSKA (reference sequence).

In this sample, this clonotype turned up many times. This chain joins TRBV11-1 and TRBJ1-1; 7 bases are a match to TRBD1. Unmatched junction bases numbered 8, after V lost 5 bases and J lost 8 bases. The germline gives CDR1 SGHAT, CDR2 FQDESV (reference sequence). This CDR3 has 13 amino acids. The CDR3 nucleotides read TGTGCCAGCAGCCCGACCGGGACAGACGAAGCTTTCTTT. Amino acids: CASSPTGTDEAFF.

In this sample, this clonotype turned up many times. This chain connects TRBV7-9 to TRBJ1-5, with D hard to call. The CDR3 has 13 residues. Trimming pared 3 bases from V and 3 bases from J, leaving 6 bases between. Germline-derived CDR1 and CDR2 are SEHNR and FQNEAQ (reference sequence). CDR3 nucleotides: TGTGCCAGCAGCTTGAGTATCAATCAGCCCCAGCATTTT. It is translated as CASSLSINQPQHF.

This clonotype was seen at least ten times. CDR3 DNA: TGTGCCAGCAGCTTAGATCCAGGGGGCTACGAGCAGTACTTC. Residues: CASSLDPGGYEQYF. The rearrangement links TRBV7-2 to TRBJ2-7; 7 bases line up with TRBD1. Per the germline V gene, CDR1 is SGHTA and CDR2 is FQGNSA. There are 14 residues in the CDR3. V was clipped by 1 base and J by 3 bases; unmatched bases: 3.

This clonotype was detected many times. The J gene is TRBJ2-3, the V gene TRBV7-8; D assignment may be TRBD1 or TRBD2 (5 bases each). The V and J ends lost 2 bases and 2 bases respectively, with 11 bases between them. There are 15 residues in the CDR3. CDR1 and CDR2 from the germline V gene are SGHVS and FQNEAQ. CDR3 sequence (DNA): TGTGCCAGCAGCTTAATTGTGGGGGACACAGATACGCAGTATTTT. It codes for CASSLIVGDTDTQYF.

This clonotype was detected a few times. The chain links TRBV7-9 to TRBJ1-6; D is ambiguous. This CDR3 is 13 amino acids long. V was clipped by 8 bases and J by 8 bases, with 13 bases between them. Germline assignment: CDR1 SEHNR and CDR2 FQNEAQ (reference sequence). The CDR3 loop reads CASQQLEDSPLHF. The CDR3 nucleotides read TGTGCCAGCCAGCAACTTGAGGATTCACCCCTCCACTTT.

This clonotype was seen repeatedly, ten times or more. This rearrangement joins TRBV7-9 to TRBJ1-2; D remains unclear. Germline V gene lookup returns CDR1 SEHNR and CDR2 FQNEAQ (reference sequence). Trimming left V 5 bases short and J 12 bases short, with 13 bases between. This CDR3 has 11 residues. CDR3 sequence: CASSHTSPHTF. Here the CDR3 DNA reads TGTGCCAGCAGCCATACGAGTCCTCACACCTTC.

This clonotype was observed at least ten times. This chain connects TRBV28 to TRBJ2-3; D uncertain. Germline-derived CDR1 and CDR2 are MDHEN and SYDVKM. The CDR3 length is 16 residues. The V and J ends lost 4 bases and 0 bases respectively, with 14 bases between them. CDR3 sequence (DNA): TGTGCCAGCAGTTCGCAGAAATCGGCTAGCACAGATACGCAGTATTTT. It specifies CASSSQKSASTDTQYF.